This T cell receptor beta chain was obtained from a study of T cell responses to AZD1222 COVID-19 vaccine. Clones were read by immunoSEQ multiplex PCR, and TCRdb kept only the in-frame ones, dropping some. This table has around 190,000 clones, 80% to 95% appearing once. The source of this sequence is an adult in good health. This specimen consisted of peripheral blood, obtained on day 0 of AZD1222 vaccination.

CDR3 region: CASSPDWIANTGELFF. The CDR3 bases are TGTGCCAGCAGTCCGGACTGGATCGCGAACACCGGGGAGCTGTTTTTT. The chain combines TRBV27 with TRBJ2-2, with a weak D call TRBD2 (5 bases). The length of the CDR3 is 16 residues. Between the trimmed V and J ends, which lost 5 bases and 0 bases, there was a span of 13 bases. Germline V gene lookup returns CDR1 MNHEY and CDR2 SMNVEV (reference sequence).